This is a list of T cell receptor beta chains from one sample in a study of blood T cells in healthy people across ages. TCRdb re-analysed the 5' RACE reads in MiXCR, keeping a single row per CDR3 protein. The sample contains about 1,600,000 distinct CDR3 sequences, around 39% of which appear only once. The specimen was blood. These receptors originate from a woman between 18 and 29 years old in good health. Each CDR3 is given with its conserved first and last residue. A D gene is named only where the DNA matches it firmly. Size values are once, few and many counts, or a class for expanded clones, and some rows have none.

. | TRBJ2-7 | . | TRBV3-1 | CASSPKGVGQYF | TGTGCCAGCAGCCCGAAAGGGGTAGGGCAGTACTTC
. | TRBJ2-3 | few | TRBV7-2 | CASSSDSYTDTQYF | TGTGCCAGCAGCTCAGACAGTTACACAGATACGCAGTATTTT
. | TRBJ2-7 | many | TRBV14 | CASSHDLRDTGKEQYF | TGTGCCAGCAGCCACGATCTCCGGGACACTGGGAAGGAGCAGTACTTC
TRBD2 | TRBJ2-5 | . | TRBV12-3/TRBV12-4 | CASSPQGLVAQYF | TGTGCCAGCAGTCCCCAGGGACTAGTAGCGCAGTACTTC
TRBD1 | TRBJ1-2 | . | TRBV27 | CASSYRDRGRGYTF | TGTGCCAGCAGTTACCGGGACAGGGGAAGAGGCTACACCTTC
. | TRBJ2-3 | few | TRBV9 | CASSVGTAGDTQYF | TGTGCCAGCAGCGTAGGTACTGCGGGGGATACGCAGTATTTT
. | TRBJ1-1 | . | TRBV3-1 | CASGPRTLLNTEAFF | TGTGCCAGCGGCCCTAGGACCCTCTTGAACACTGAAGCTTTCTTT
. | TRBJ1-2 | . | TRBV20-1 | CSARDRQTSYGYTF | TGCAGTGCTAGAGATCGCCAAACCTCCTATGGCTACACCTTC
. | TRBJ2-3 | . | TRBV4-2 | CASSPNGAGPEDTQYF | TGTGCCAGCAGCCCGAACGGGGCGGGACCGGAGGATACGCAGTATTTT
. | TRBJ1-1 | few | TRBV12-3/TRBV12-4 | CASSPEGGNTEAFF | TGTGCCAGCAGTCCAGAGGGGGGAAACACTGAAGCTTTCTTT
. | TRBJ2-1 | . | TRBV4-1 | CASSHETGWEQFF | TGCGCCAGCAGCCACGAGACAGGTTGGGAGCAGTTCTTC